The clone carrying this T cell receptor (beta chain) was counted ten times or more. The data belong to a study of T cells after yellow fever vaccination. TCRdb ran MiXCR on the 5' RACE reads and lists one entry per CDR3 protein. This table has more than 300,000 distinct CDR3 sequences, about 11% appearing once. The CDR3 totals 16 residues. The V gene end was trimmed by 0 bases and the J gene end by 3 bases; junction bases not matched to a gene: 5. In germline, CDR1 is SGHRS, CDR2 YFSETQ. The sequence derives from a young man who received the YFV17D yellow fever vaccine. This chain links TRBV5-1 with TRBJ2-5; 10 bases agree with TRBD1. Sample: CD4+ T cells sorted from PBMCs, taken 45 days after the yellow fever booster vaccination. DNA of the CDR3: TGCGCCAGCAGCTTGGCCGGGACAGGGGCGGAAGAGACCCAGTACTTC. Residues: CASSLAGTGAEETQYF.